This T cell receptor (beta chain) was documented in a study of OX40 agonist ivuxolimab in advanced cancers. On the study more broadly: Having had anti-PD-1, anti-PD-L1 or anti-CTLA-4 therapy before was allowed, and around 44% had some.

This clone was counted a few times. No antigen is known for it. Method: immunoSEQ multiplex PCR; TCRdb's copy keeps in-frame clones and lacks some. The table records more than 80,000 clones, 86% of them present only once. Findings and limits, study-wide: By week 6 at 0.1 to 3.0 mg/kg, blood CD4+ and CD8+ T cells had expanded clonally. Not determined was the antigen specificity of the expanded peripheral T cells.

Germline values: CDR1 MNHEY, CDR2 SVGAGI. Trimming pared 5 bases from V and 4 bases from J, leaving 11 bases between. This CDR3 is 13 amino acids long. The rearrangement links TRBV6-5 to TRBJ1-2; D remains ambiguous. The material sequenced was CD4+ or CD8+ T cells sorted from blood, taken in a trial of the OX40 agonist ivuxolimab. The sequence was collected from an adult with an advanced solid tumor such as melanoma, head and neck, liver or kidney cancer. CDR3 sequence reads: CASSLYRAYGYTF. DNA of the CDR3: TGTGCCAGCAGTCTTTACCGGGCCTATGGCTACACCTTC.